The 9 T cell receptor beta chains presented below share a single source sample, sequenced in a study of T cell responses to AZD1222 COVID-19 vaccine. TCRdb's copy holds only in-frame clones and misses some; the assay was immunoSEQ multiplex PCR. The table includes 150,000 to 200,000 clones, about 90% detected once. The sample here was peripheral blood, taken 28 days after the second AZD1222 dose. The receptors come from an adult who received the AZD1222 COVID-19 vaccine.

The gene calls are TRBV7-9 and TRBJ2-2; tentatively, D is TRBD1 (6 bases). The germline CDR1 and CDR2 sequences are SEHNR and FQNEAQ (reference sequence). The CDR3 length is 16 residues. The V end was cut by 2 bases, the J end by 1 base, with 11 bases between. CDR3 in amino acids: CASSLTGTLNTGELFF. DNA for the CDR3: TGTGCCAGCAGCTTAACCGGGACACTGAACACCGGGGAGCTGTTTTTT.

The chain joins TRBV6-5 to TRBJ1-1, with 7 bases matching TRBD1. Germline assignment: CDR1 MNHEY and CDR2 SVGAGI. With 7 bases clipped from V and 1 base from J, the junction kept 6 bases outside the gene matches. CDR3 size: 14 residues. The CDR3 bases are TGTGCCAGCACTCTGACAGGGTGGAACACTGAAGCTTTCTTT. It encodes CASTLTGWNTEAFF.

This rearrangement joins TRBV23-1 to TRBJ1-1; no definite D call. TRBV23-1 is an ORF; its function is uncertain. The CDR3 length is 11 residues. The ends were cut back, 7 bases at V and 7 bases at J, with 10 bases in the middle. The CDR3: CASNSVDEAFF. CDR3 bases: TGCGCCAGCAATTCAGTGGATGAAGCTTTCTTT.

The rearrangement links TRBV7-9 to TRBJ1-1, with 8 bases fitting TRBD1. The trim removed 5 bases at V and 4 bases at J, leaving 6 bases unmatched. CDR3 length: 14 residues. Germline-derived CDR1 and CDR2 are SEHNR and FQNEAQ (reference sequence). The CDR3 reads CASSLLGQATEAFF. In nucleotides, the CDR3 is TGTGCCAGCAGCCTCCTGGGACAGGCCACTGAAGCTTTCTTT.

The J gene is TRBJ2-7, the V gene TRBV9; the D gene is possibly TRBD1 (5 bases). The V end was cut by 2 bases, the J end by 4 bases, with 10 bases between. Germline CDR1 reads SGDLS; CDR2 reads YYNGEE. The CDR3 runs to 13 residues. The CDR3 DNA is TGTGCCAGCAGCGTGCAGGGAACTTACGAGCAGTACTTC. It is translated as CASSVQGTYEQYF.

This clone was observed once. This rearrangement joins TRBV11-3 to TRBJ2-5; D gene unclear. The CDR3 sequence is 13 residues long. Germline V lookup: CDR1 SGHNT, CDR2 YENEEA. Deletions cut 5 bases from V and 4 bases from J, with 11 bases between. CDR3 coding DNA: TGTGCCAGCAGCCGCGAGGAGAGAGAGACCCAGTACTTC. This encodes CASSREERETQYF.

The chain has TRBV7-2 and TRBJ2-7; D call uncertain. CDR1 SGHTA and CDR2 FQGNSA come from the germline V gene. V was pared by 6 bases and J by 3 bases, with 9 bases between. This CDR3 comprises 12 residues. DNA of the CDR3: TGTGCCAGCAGACGAGCTGACTACGAGCAGTACTTC. The encoded protein is CASRRADYEQYF.

This clone has only one observation. The chain couples TRBV30 to TRBJ2-3; 7 bases are a match to TRBD1. This CDR3 contains 13 residues. CDR1 and CDR2 (germline): GTSNPN, SVGIG (reference sequence). V lost 2 bases to trimming and J lost 4 bases; unmatched junction nucleotides: 3. CDR3 nucleotides: TGTGCCTGGAGTTGGGACAGTGCAGATACGCAGTATTTT. Protein: CAWSWDSADTQYF.

The chain recombines TRBV28 with TRBJ2-1; TRBD2 aligns across 7 bases. Trimming at V came to 6 bases and at J to 7 bases, leaving 30 bases not matched to a gene. The CDR3 has 21 amino acids. Germline V lookup: CDR1 MDHEN, CDR2 SYDVKM. CDR3 residues: CASSPPAPWERTGGPENEQFF. Written as DNA, the CDR3 is TGTGCCAGCAGCCCGCCTGCCCCGTGGGAAAGGACGGGAGGCCCCGAGAATGAGCAGTTCTTC.